The 27 T cell receptor beta chains below were found in one sample sequenced in a study of blood T cell repertoires in COVID-19. Sequencing used immunoSEQ multiplex PCR; TCRdb keeps in-frame clones, though not all of them. The profile shows approximately 88,000 clones, approximately 90% of them singletons. The source material was peripheral blood. These receptor sequences come from a woman between 50 and 59 years old in a cohort sampled during active COVID-19.

The count of this clone is one. This chain uses TRBV28 with TRBJ1-3, with a tentative D call TRBD1 (6 bases). V lost 5 bases, J lost 0 bases, and 14 bases lay in between. In germline, CDR1 is MDHEN, CDR2 SYDVKM. CDR3 size: 16 residues. CDR3: CASSGPDRSSGNTIYF. Written as DNA, the CDR3 is TGTGCCAGCAGTGGCCCGGACAGAAGCTCTGGAAACACCATATATTTT.

CDR3 in amino acids: CASSRYRVNTEAFF. In nucleotides, the CDR3 is TGTGCCAGCAGCAGATACAGAGTGAACACTGAAGCTTTCTTT. The chain recombines TRBV7-9 with TRBJ1-1; D not resolved. The length of the CDR3 is 14 residues. Per the germline V gene, CDR1 is SEHNR and CDR2 is FQNEAQ (reference sequence). Trimming left V 5 bases short and J 0 bases short, with 10 bases between. The entire variable domain, with the rest obtained from reference TRBV7-9 and TRBJ1-1, is as follows: DTGVSQNPRHKITKRGQNVTFRCDPISEHNRLYWYRQTLGQGPEFLTYFQNEAQLEKSRLLSDRFSAERPKGSFSTLEIQRTEQGDSAMYLCASSRYRVNTEAFFGQGTRLTVV.

In nucleotides, the CDR3 is TGTGCCAGCTCACCACCGCTAACAGACAATGAGCAGTTCTTC. This translates into CASSPPLTDNEQFF. The chain combines TRBV18 with TRBJ2-1; the D is unclear. V was trimmed by 0 bases and J by 5 bases, leaving 8 bases between them. This CDR3 comprises 14 residues. Germline CDR1 and CDR2: KGHSH and LQKENI.

DNA for the CDR3: TGTGCCAGCACCCTAACTAGCGGAGAATACAATGAGCAGTTCTTC. Amino acids: CASTLTSGEYNEQFF. J is TRBJ2-1 and V is TRBV5-5, with 8 bases fitting TRBD2. The CDR3 is 15 residues long. The germline V gene has CDR1 SGHKS and CDR2 YYEKEE (reference sequence). The V gene end was trimmed by 6 bases and the J gene end by 4 bases; junction bases not matched to a gene: 9.

About this clone itself: This sample also contains other DNA sequences that code for the same CDR3. The V gene is TRBV2, the J gene TRBJ2-7, with D tentatively TRBD1 (6 bases). Germline V gene lookup returns CDR1 SNHLY and CDR2 FYNNEI. V gave up 2 bases and J gave up 6 bases, with 14 bases separating them. This CDR3 comprises 14 residues. For the CDR3, the DNA is TGTGCCAGCAGTGAACTCAGGGGACCAAGCGAGCAGTACTTC. This translates into CASSELRGPSEQYF.

This clone was found a few times. The V gene is TRBV28, the J gene TRBJ2-2, with 10 bases lining up with TRBD1. Trimming cost V 7 bases and J 8 bases; bases outside gene matches: 7. The CDR3 is 14 amino acids. Germline values: CDR1 MDHEN, CDR2 SYDVKM. Here the CDR3 DNA reads TGTGCCAGCAAGGACAGGGGGTTCCGAGGGGAGCTGTTTTTT. Its translation is CASKDRGFRGELFF.

This chain connects TRBV19 to TRBJ1-4; TRBD1 matches 8 bases. Per germline, CDR1 LNHDA and CDR2 SQIVND (reference sequence). V gave up 4 bases and J gave up 4 bases; unmatched junction bases: 2. The CDR3 sequence is 14 residues long. The CDR3 DNA is TGTGCCAGTAGTACAGGACAGGGTAATGAAAAACTGTTTTTT. Its translation: CASSTGQGNEKLFF.

This chain joins TRBV5-1 and TRBJ2-5; TRBD2 is a possible D gene (7 bases). CDR1 and CDR2 from the germline V gene are SGHRS and YFSETQ. Between the trimmed V and J ends, which lost 0 bases and 13 bases, there was a span of 19 bases. The CDR3 has 14 amino acids. Here the CDR3 DNA reads TGCGCCAGCAGCTTGGATGGGCGGGGGCCTCAAGGGTACTTC. Amino acids: CASSLDGRGPQGYF.

This CDR3 is CASSQDSRTRIKEKLFF. Written as DNA, the CDR3 is TGTGCCAGCAGCCAAGATTCCCGGACAAGGATTAAAGAAAAACTGTTTTTT. V and J are TRBV4-2 and TRBJ1-4; weak D call: TRBD1 (5 bases). The CDR3 has 17 amino acids. Trimming took off 0 bases at V and 8 bases at J, with 19 bases between the two ends. CDR1 and CDR2 from the germline V gene are LGHNA and YNFKEQ.

The J gene is TRBJ2-1, the V gene TRBV5-1, with 12 bases identical to TRBD2. The CDR3 contains 15 residues. The ends lost 7 bases at V and 6 bases at J; junction bases unmatched: 8. Germline values: CDR1 SGHRS, CDR2 YFSETQ. The DNA for the CDR3 is TGCGCCAGCGGACTAGCGGGAAGCCGGGGCAATGAGCAGTTCTTC. It encodes CASGLAGSRGNEQFF. Combining the CDR3 with reference TRBV5-1 and TRBJ2-1 gives the whole variable domain KAGVTQTPRYLIKTRGQQVTLSCSPISGHRSVSWYQQTPGQGLQFLFEYFSETQRNKGNFPGRFSGRQFSNSRSEMNVSTLELGDSALYLCASGLAGSRGNEQFFGPGTRLTVL.

The V and J genes are TRBV28 and TRBJ1-5; D may be TRBD1 (6 bases). Per germline, CDR1 MDHEN and CDR2 SYDVKM. Trimming took off 6 bases at V and 5 bases at J, with 11 bases between the two ends. This CDR3 has 13 residues. The CDR3, as DNA: TGTGCCAGCAGGCAGGGGCATTATCAGCCCCAGCATTTT. It encodes CASRQGHYQPQHF.

This clone turned up a few times. The J gene is TRBJ2-7, the V gene TRBV7-9, with TRBD1 as a possible D gene (5 bases). Per the germline V gene, CDR1 is SEHNR and CDR2 is FQNEAQ (reference sequence). The CDR3 covers 16 residues. The V and J ends lost 1 base and 0 bases respectively, with 13 bases between them. Written as DNA, the CDR3 is TGTGCCAGCAGCTTAGTTCGCAACAGGAACTCCTACGAGCAGTACTTC. Its translation is CASSLVRNRNSYEQYF.

V is TRBV5-4 and J is TRBJ1-2; D is unclear. The CDR3 is made up of 14 amino acids. Germline V CDR1 and CDR2: SGHNT, YYREEE (reference sequence). The ends were cut back, 5 bases at V and 8 bases at J, with 19 bases in the middle. CDR3 loop: CASSYYSTERGYTF. CDR3 nucleotide sequence: TGTGCCAGCAGTTACTACTCGACGGAGCGCGGCTACACCTTC.

J is TRBJ2-5 and V is TRBV3-1 (or the pseudogene TRBV3-2); 14 bases are a match to TRBD2. Germline V gene data show CDR1 as LGHDT and CDR2 as YNNKEL (reference sequence). The CDR3 spans 15 residues. The junction had 5 bases not matched to a gene; V was cut back by 4 bases and J by 7 bases. CDR3 DNA: TGTGCCAGCAGCCTTGGGACTAGCGGGAGCGGGACCCAGTACTTC. It yields the protein CASSLGTSGSGTQYF.

The chain has TRBV6-5 and TRBJ1-4, with 7 bases matching TRBD1. The germline V gene encodes CDR1 MNHEY and CDR2 SVGAGI. The junction had 4 bases not matched to a gene; V was cut back by 0 bases and J by 3 bases. This CDR3 is built from 16 residues. The CDR3 region is CASSYSTGSANEKLFF. In DNA form, the CDR3 reads TGTGCCAGCAGTTACTCGACAGGGTCTGCTAATGAAAAACTGTTTTTT.

There are a few counts of this clone. V is TRBV11-3 and J is TRBJ2-3, with 8 nucleotides matching TRBD2. The germline CDR1 and CDR2 sequences are SGHNT and YENEEA. J gave up 4 bases and V 3 bases, and 3 bases lay outside the gene matches. The CDR3 sequence is 14 residues long. This CDR3 is CASSLGLEADTQYF. CDR3 in DNA: TGTGCCAGCAGCTTGGGACTAGAGGCAGATACGCAGTATTTT. The variable domain in full, completed from reference TRBV11-3 and TRBJ2-3, reads EAGVVQSPRYKIIEKKQPVAFWCNPISGHNTLYWYLQNLGQGPELLIRYENEEAVDDSQLPKDRFSAERLKGVDSTLKIQPAELGDSAVYLCASSLGLEADTQYFGPGTRLTVL.

This chain joins TRBV9 and TRBJ2-7, with D possibly being TRBD2 (6 bases). CDR3 length: 13 amino acids. Trimming removed 0 bases at V and 4 bases at J, with 8 bases between. Germline loops: CDR1 SGDLS, CDR2 YYNGEE. The chain's CDR3 is CASSVDGGYEQYF. The DNA for the CDR3 is TGTGCCAGCAGCGTAGATGGGGGGTACGAGCAGTACTTC.

J is TRBJ2-1 and V is TRBV5-6; 9 bases agree with TRBD2. With 4 bases clipped from V and 3 bases from J, the junction kept 5 bases outside the gene matches. The CDR3 is 15 residues long. CDR1 is SGHDT, CDR2 YYEEEE, per germline. DNA for the CDR3: TGTGCCAGCAGCCGTGGACTAGCGCGCTACAATGAGCAGTTCTTC. Its protein product is CASSRGLARYNEQFF.

The chain uses TRBV6-2 or TRBV6-3 and TRBJ1-5; TRBD1 is a possible D gene (5 bases). The CDR3 loop spans 15 amino acids. V was clipped by 4 bases and J by 2 bases, with 12 bases between them. CDR1 and CDR2 from the germline V gene are MNHEY and SVGEGT. As DNA, the CDR3 is TGTGCCAGCAGTTTCCAGGGTTTTGGCAATCAGCCCCAGCATTTT. Its protein product is CASSFQGFGNQPQHF.

The chain is built from TRBV4-1 and TRBJ2-7, with D possibly being TRBD2 (6 bases). The CDR3 covers 16 residues. V shed 2 bases and J shed 3 bases, with 17 bases lying between them. Germline V gene data show CDR1 as MGHRA and CDR2 as YSYEKL. The CDR3 DNA reads as TGCGCCAGCAGCCAAAAAAGCGGGTCCGCCTTCTACGAGCAGTACTTC. Its protein is CASSQKSGSAFYEQYF.

V gene TRBV19 combines with J gene TRBJ2-2; D possibly corresponds to TRBD2 (5 bases). The V gene lost 11 bases and the J gene lost 1 base, with 11 bases spanning the gap. Germline CDR1 is LNHDA and CDR2 is SQIVND (reference sequence). The CDR3 spans 13 residues. CDR3 in DNA: TGTGCCTCCGACGGGGTGAACACCGGGGAGCTGTTTTTT. Translated, it gives CASDGVNTGELFF.

This chain connects TRBV4-1 to TRBJ1-3, with TRBD1 identical over 11 bases. This CDR3 spans 15 amino acids. The V and J ends lost 0 bases and 8 bases, in that order; junction bases with no gene match: 3. Germline-derived CDR1 and CDR2 are MGHRA and YSYEKL. The CDR3 DNA reads as TGCGCCAGCAGCCAAGATTGGGGACAGGGGGACACCATATATTTT. Residues: CASSQDWGQGDTIYF.

The CDR3 region has the DNA TGTGCCAGCAGTTTTCAGGGTATTGGTGGCTACACCTTC. The encoded protein is CASSFQGIGGYTF. This chain uses TRBV27 with TRBJ1-2; TRBD1 might be the D (5 bases). This CDR3 has 13 amino acids. Trimming left V 3 bases short and J 7 bases short, with 12 bases between. The germline CDR1 and CDR2 sequences are MNHEY and SMNVEV (reference sequence).

The chain recombines TRBV7-9 with TRBJ1-2; 9 bases are shared with TRBD1. This CDR3 is built from 15 residues. J was trimmed by 5 bases and V by 5 bases; bases with no gene match: 9. CDR1 and CDR2 (germline): SEHNR, FQNEAQ (reference sequence). The CDR3: CASSPGTGIGYGYTF. For the CDR3, the DNA is TGTGCCAGCAGCCCCGGGACAGGGATCGGATATGGCTACACCTTC.

This clone showed up just once. V and J are TRBV5-1 and TRBJ2-7, with D possibly being TRBD2 (6 bases). CDR1 SGHRS and CDR2 YFSETQ come from the germline V gene. CDR3 length: 14 residues. Trimming took 3 bases from V and 6 from J, leaving 16 bases between them. Here the CDR3 DNA reads TGCGCCAGCAGCTCTACTGGAGGGTCTCTCGAGCAGTACTTC. This codes for CASSSTGGSLEQYF.

The chain links TRBV11-3 to TRBJ2-5; D gene uncertain. Germline V gene lookup returns CDR1 SGHNT and CDR2 YENEEA. V was cut by 5 bases and J by 2 bases, with 15 bases left in between. CDR3 length: 15 amino acids. The CDR3 DNA reads TGTGCCAGCAGCCCCGGCGGAACTTTACAAGAGACCCAGTACTTC. Translating gives CASSPGGTLQETQYF.

A few counts support this clone. The chain combines TRBV5-1 with TRBJ2-7; D unclear. Trimming cost V 0 bases and J 5 bases, with 12 bases left between them. This CDR3 region has 14 residues. The V gene's germline CDR1 is SGHRS and CDR2 YFSETQ. The CDR3 sequence: CASSLGQAFDEQYF. In nucleotides, the CDR3 is TGCGCCAGCAGCTTGGGGCAGGCTTTCGACGAGCAGTACTTC.